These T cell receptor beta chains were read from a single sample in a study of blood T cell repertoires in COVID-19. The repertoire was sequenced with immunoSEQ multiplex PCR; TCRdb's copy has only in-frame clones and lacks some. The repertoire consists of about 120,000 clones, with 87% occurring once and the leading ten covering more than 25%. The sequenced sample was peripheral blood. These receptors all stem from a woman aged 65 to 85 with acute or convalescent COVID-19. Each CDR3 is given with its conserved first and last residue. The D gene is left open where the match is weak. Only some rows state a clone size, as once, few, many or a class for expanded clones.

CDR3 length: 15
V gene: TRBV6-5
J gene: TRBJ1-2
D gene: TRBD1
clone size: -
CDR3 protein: CASSGLQGAYYGYTF
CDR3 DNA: TGTGCCAGCAGCGGACTTCAGGGGGCTTACTATGGCTACACCTTC

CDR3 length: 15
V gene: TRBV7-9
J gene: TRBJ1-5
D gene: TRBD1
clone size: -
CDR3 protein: CASSSSRDRGQPQHF
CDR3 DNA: TGTGCCAGCAGCTCGTCCCGGGACAGGGGTCAGCCCCAGCATTTT

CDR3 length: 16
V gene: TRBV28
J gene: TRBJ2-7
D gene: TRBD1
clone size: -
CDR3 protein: CASSSTPGQGAYEQYF
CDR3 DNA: TGTGCCAGCAGTTCCACACCGGGACAGGGGGCGTACGAGCAGTACTTC

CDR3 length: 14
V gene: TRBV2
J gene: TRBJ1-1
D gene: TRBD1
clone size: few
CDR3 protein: CASSTRTGGTEAFF
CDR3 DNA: TGTGCCAGCAGTACTAGGACAGGGGGCACTGAAGCTTTCTTT

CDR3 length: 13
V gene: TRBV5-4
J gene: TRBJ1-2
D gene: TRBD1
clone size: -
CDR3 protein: CASSLRGGDGYTF
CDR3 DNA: TGTGCCAGCAGCTTACGAGGGGGCGATGGCTACACCTTC

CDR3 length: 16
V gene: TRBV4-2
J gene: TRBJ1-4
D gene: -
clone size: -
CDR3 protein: CASSQEDRTTNEKLFF
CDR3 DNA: TGTGCCAGCAGCCAGGAGGACAGAACAACTAATGAAAAACTGTTTTTT

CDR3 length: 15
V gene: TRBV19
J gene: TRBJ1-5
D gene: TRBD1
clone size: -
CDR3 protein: CASSIGTVSNQPQHF
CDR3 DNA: TGTGCCAGTAGTATTGGGACAGTTAGCAATCAGCCCCAGCATTTT

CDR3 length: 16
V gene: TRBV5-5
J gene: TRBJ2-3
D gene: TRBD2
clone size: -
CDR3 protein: CASSFTSGGSGDTQYF
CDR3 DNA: TGTGCCAGCAGCTTCACGTCGGGAGGGAGTGGAGATACGCAGTATTTT

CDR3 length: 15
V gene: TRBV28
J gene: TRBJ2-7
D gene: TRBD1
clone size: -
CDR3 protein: CASSLWGQGFNEQYF
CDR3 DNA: TGTGCCAGCAGTTTATGGGGACAGGGGTTCAACGAGCAGTACTTC

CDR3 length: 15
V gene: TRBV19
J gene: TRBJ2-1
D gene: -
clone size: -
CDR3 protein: CASSIMAGAFNEQFF
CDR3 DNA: TGTGCCAGTAGTATAATGGCGGGGGCTTTCAATGAGCAGTTCTTC

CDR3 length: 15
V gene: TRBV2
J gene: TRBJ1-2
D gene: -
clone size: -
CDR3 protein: CASSYIDGGGSGYTF
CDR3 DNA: TGTGCCAGCAGCTATATAGACGGGGGGGGAAGTGGCTACACCTTC

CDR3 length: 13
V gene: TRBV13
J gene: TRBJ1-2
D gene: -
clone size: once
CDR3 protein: CASSSGRAGGYTF
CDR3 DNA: TGTGCCAGCAGCTCGGGGAGGGCCGGAGGCTACACCTTC

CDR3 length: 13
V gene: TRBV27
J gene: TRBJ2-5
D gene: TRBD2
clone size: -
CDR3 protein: CASSPFLAGDQYF
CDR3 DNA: TGTGCCAGCAGCCCTTTCCTAGCGGGGGACCAGTACTTC

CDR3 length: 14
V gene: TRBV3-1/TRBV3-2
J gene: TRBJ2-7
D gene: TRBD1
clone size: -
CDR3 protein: CASSPAGTVYEQYF
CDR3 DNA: TGTGCCAGCAGCCCCGCCGGGACAGTTTACGAGCAGTACTTC

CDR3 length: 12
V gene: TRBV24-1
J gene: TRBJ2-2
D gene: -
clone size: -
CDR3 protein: CATSNGPGELFF
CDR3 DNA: TGTGCCACCTCCAATGGGCCCGGGGAGCTGTTTTTT

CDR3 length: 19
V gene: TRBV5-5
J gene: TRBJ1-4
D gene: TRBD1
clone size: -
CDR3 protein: CASSPRTPLPDRGGEKLFF
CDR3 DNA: TGTGCCAGCAGCCCAAGAACCCCCCTCCCGGACAGGGGAGGTGAAAAACTGTTTTTT

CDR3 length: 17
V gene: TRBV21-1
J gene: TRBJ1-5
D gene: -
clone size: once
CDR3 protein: CASSKVGGLRGNQPQHF
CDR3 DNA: TGTGCCAGCAGCAAAGTTGGGGGACTTAGGGGCAATCAGCCCCAGCATTTT

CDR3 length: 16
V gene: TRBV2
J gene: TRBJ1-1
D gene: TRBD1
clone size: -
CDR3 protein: CASSSPFRGQVTEAFF
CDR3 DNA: TGTGCCAGCAGCTCCCCTTTCAGGGGGCAGGTCACTGAAGCTTTCTTT

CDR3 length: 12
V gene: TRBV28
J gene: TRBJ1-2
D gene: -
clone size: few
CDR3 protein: CASRLRNYGYTF
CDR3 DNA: TGTGCCAGCAGGCTCAGGAACTATGGCTACACCTTC

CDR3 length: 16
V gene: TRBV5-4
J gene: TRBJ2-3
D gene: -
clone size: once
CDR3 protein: CASSLEGGVSTDTQYF
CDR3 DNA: TGTGCCAGCAGCTTGGAAGGGGGGGTCAGCACAGATACGCAGTATTTT

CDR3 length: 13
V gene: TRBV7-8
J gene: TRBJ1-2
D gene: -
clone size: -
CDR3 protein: CASSPGGPYGYTF
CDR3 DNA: TGTGCCAGCAGCCCTGGTGGGCCCTATGGCTACACCTTC

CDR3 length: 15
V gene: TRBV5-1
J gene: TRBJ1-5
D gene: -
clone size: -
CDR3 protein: CASSLGPGGNQPQHF
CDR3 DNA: TGCGCCAGCAGCTTGGGGCCCGGGGGCAATCAGCCCCAGCATTTT

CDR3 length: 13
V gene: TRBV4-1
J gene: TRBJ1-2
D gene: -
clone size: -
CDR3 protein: CASSHLGAGGYTF
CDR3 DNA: TGCGCCAGCAGCCATTTAGGGGCGGGAGGCTACACCTTC

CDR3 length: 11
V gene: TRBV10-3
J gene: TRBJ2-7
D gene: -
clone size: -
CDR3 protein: CAISGGSEQYF
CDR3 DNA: TGTGCCATCAGTGGAGGGTCCGAGCAGTACTTC

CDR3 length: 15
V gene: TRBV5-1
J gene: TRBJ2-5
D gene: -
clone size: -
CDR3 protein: CASSNQPTAQETQYF
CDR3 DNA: TGCGCCAGCAGCAATCAGCCGACAGCACAAGAGACCCAGTACTTC

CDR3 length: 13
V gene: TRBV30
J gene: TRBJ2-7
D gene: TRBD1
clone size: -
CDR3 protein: CAWMDRVLYEQYF
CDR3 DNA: TGTGCCTGGATGGACAGGGTCCTCTACGAGCAGTACTTC

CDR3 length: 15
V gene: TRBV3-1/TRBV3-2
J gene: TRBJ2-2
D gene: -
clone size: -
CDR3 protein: CASSQGPPQAGELFF
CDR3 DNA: TGTGCCAGCAGCCAAGGCCCCCCACAGGCCGGGGAGCTGTTTTTT

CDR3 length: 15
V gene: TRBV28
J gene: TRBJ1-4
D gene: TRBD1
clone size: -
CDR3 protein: CASRGETGLNEKLFF
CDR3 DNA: TGTGCCAGCAGGGGGGAGACAGGGCTTAATGAAAAACTGTTTTTT

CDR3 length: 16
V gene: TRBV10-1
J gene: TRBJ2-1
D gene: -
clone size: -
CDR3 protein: CASSESWRIGYNEQFF
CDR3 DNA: TGCGCCAGCAGTGAGTCGTGGCGGATAGGCTACAATGAGCAGTTCTTC

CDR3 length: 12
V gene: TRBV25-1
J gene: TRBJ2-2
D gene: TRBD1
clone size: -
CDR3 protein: CASTGGFGELFF
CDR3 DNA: TGTGCCAGCACAGGGGGCTTCGGGGAGCTGTTTTTT

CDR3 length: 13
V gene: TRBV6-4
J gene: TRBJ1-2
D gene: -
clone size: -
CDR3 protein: CASSHSPDRGYTF
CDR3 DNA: TGTGCCAGCAGCCACTCCCCTGATCGCGGCTACACCTTC

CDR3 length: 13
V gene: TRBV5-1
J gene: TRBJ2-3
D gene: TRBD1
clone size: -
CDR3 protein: CASWGQGEDTQYF
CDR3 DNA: TGCGCCAGCTGGGGACAGGGGGAAGATACGCAGTATTTT

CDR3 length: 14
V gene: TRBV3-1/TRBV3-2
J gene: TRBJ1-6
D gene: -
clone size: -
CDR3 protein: CASSQDRLDSPLHF
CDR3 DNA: TGTGCCAGCAGCCAAGACAGACTTGATTCACCCCTCCACTTT

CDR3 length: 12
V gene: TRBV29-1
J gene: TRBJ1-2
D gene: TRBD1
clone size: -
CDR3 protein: CSVSAGTAGYTF
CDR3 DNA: TGCAGCGTTTCCGCAGGGACAGCTGGCTACACCTTC

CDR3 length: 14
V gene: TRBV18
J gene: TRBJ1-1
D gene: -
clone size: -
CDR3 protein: CASSPGHKNTEAFF
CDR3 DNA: TGTGCCAGCTCACCGGGACACAAGAACACTGAAGCTTTCTTT

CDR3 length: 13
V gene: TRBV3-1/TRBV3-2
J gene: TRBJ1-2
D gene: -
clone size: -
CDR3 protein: CASSQDVPGQCTF
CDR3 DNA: TGTGCCAGCAGCCAAGACGTTCCTGGACAGTGCACCTTC

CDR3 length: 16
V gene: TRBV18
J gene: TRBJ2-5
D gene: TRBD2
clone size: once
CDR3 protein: CASSATSGGGQETQYF
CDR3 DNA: TGTGCCAGCTCAGCGACTAGCGGGGGGGGCCAAGAGACCCAGTACTTC

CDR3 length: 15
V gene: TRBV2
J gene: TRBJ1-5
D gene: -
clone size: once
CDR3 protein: CASRATGYSNQPQHF
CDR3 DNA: TGTGCCAGCAGAGCGACAGGTTATAGCAATCAGCCCCAGCATTTT

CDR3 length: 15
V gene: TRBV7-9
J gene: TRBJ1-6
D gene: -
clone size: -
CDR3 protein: CASSLAQGRFSPLHF
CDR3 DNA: TGTGCCAGCAGCTTAGCCCAGGGAAGATTTTCACCCCTCCACTTT

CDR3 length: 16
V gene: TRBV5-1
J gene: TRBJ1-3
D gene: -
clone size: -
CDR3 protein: CASSISGSYSGNTIYF
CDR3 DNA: TGCGCCAGCAGCATATCCGGGTCTTACTCTGGAAACACCATATATTTT

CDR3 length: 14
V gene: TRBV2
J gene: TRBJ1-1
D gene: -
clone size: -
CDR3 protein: CASSYQTENTEAFF
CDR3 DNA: TGTGCCAGCAGTTATCAGACAGAGAACACTGAAGCTTTCTTT

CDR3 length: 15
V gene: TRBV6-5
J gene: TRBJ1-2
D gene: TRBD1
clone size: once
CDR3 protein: CASSYADNRGGGYTF
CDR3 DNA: TGTGCCAGCAGTTACGCAGACAACAGGGGGGGTGGCTACACCTTC

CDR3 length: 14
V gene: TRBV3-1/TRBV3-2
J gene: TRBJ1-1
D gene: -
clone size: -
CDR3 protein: CASSQWTKNTEAFF
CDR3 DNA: TGTGCCAGCAGCCAGTGGACTAAGAACACTGAAGCTTTCTTT

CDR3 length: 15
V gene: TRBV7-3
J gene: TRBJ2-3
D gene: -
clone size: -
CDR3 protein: CASSQSGQATDTQYF
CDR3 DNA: TGTGCCAGCAGCCAAAGTGGGCAGGCCACAGATACGCAGTATTTT

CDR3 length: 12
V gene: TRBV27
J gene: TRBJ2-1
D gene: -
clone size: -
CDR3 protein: CASRQGWNEQFF
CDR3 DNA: TGTGCCAGCAGACAGGGATGGAATGAGCAGTTCTTC

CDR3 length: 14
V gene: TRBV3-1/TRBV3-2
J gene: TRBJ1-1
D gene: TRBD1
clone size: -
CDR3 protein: CASSLGGRNTEAFF
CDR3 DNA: TGTGCCAGCAGCCTAGGGGGCCGGAACACTGAAGCTTTCTTT

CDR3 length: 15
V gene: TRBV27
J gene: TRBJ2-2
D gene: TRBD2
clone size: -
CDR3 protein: CASRRTSIIVGELFF
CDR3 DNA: TGTGCCAGCCGGCGGACTAGCATTATCGTCGGGGAGCTGTTTTTT

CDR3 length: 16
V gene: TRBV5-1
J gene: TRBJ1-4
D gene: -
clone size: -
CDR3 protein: CASSLQQGVTNEKLFF
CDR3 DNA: TGCGCCAGCAGCTTGCAACAGGGTGTGACTAATGAAAAACTGTTTTTT

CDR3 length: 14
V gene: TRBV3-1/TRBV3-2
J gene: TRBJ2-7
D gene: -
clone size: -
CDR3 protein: CASSQTLDTYEQYF
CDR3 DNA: TGTGCCAGCAGCCAAACTCTGGACACCTACGAGCAGTACTTC